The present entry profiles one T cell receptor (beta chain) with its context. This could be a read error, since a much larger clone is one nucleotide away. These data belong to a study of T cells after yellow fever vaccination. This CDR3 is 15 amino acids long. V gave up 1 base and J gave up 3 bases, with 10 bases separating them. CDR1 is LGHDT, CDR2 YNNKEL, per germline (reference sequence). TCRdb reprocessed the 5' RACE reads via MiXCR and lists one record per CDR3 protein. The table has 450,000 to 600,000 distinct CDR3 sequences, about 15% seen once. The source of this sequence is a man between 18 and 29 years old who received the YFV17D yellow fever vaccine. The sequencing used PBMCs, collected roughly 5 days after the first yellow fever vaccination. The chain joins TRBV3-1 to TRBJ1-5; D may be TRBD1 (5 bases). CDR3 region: CASSQGQTDNQPQHF. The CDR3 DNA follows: TGTGCCAGCAGCCAAGGACAGACGGACAATCAGCCCCAGCATTTT.